This entry describes one TCR beta chain. The antigen remains unidentified. The data stem from a study of cytomegalovirus exposure and HLA in healthy donors. Use of 60 Vbeta and 13 Jbeta primers characterized the PCR. Some clones are missing from TCRdb's copy, which holds only in-frame ones; the method was immunoSEQ multiplex PCR. This sample's table has 40,000 or so clones. Study-level results: In a later analysis, at a false discovery rate of 0.05, roughly 17,000 TCR beta sequences matched HLA alleles. Among TCR beta chains, those listed as cytomegalovirus-associated numbered 164.

The length of the CDR3 is 15 residues. Germline assignment: CDR1 SGHDT and CDR2 YYEEEE. V was clipped by 2 bases and J by 7 bases, with 16 bases between them. There were likely unrecorded immune exposures, though donors were nominally healthy when sampled. The sequencing sample was made of PBMCs. This sequence was found in a man aged 25 to 45 in good health and CMV-seronegative. This rearrangement joins TRBV5-6 to TRBJ1-3, with D tentatively TRBD1 (5 bases). CDR3: CASSFSSGRRNTIYF. CDR3 coding DNA: TGTGCCAGCAGCTTCTCATCAGGGCGACGTAACACCATATATTTT.